A single sample is the source of the 2 T cell receptor beta chains below, sequenced in a study of cytotoxic CD8 clonotypes in ibrutinib-treated CLL. Assay: immunoSEQ multiplex PCR; the TCRdb copy retains only in-frame clones and omits some. The repertoire holds almost 250,000 clones, with under 75% as singletons. This material consisted of PBMCs, taken after 24 months of ibrutinib treatment. These receptors came from a human donor with chronic lymphocytic leukemia.

This clone was counted only a few times. This rearrangement joins TRBV9 to TRBJ1-2, with D tentatively TRBD1 (6 bases). V dropped 0 bases and J dropped 8 bases, with 17 bases sitting between them. CDR1 is SGDLS, CDR2 YYNGEE, per germline. This CDR3 is built from 15 residues. For the CDR3, the DNA is TGTGCCAGCAGCGTAGCTGTGAGTACTACAGGGGGCTACACCTTC. Protein product: CASSVAVSTTGGYTF.

This clone has a handful of counts. The DNA for the CDR3 is TGTGCCAGCAGCGTCTTAGCGGGAGCGGGAGATACGCAGTATTTT. Residues: CASSVLAGAGDTQYF. The V and J genes are TRBV9 and TRBJ2-3, with 9 bases fitting TRBD2. In germline, CDR1 is SGDLS, CDR2 YYNGEE. CDR3 length: 15 residues. V lost 2 bases, J lost 5 bases, and 6 bases stayed unmatched.